This passage covers 32 T cell receptor beta chains from one sample sequenced in a study of cytomegalovirus exposure and HLA in healthy donors. The PCR contained 60 Vbeta and 13 Jbeta primers. Assay used: immunoSEQ multiplex PCR; TCRdb lists only in-frame clones, some missing. The profile shows about 89,000 clones, 60% to 80% of them singletons. Sample: PBMCs. Receptors originate from a woman in her twenties or thirties in good health and CMV-seronegative.

V is TRBV4-3 and J is TRBJ1-2; possible D gene TRBD1, 5 bases. The CDR3 extends over 13 amino acids. V was shortened by 1 base and J by 4 bases, with 7 bases between the two germline ends. Per germline, CDR1 LGHNA and CDR2 YSLEER. DNA for the CDR3: TGCGCCAGCAGCCAAGCGCAGGGCTATGGCTACACCTTC. It specifies CASSQAQGYGYTF.

J is TRBJ2-7 and V is TRBV7-9, with D possibly TRBD1 on 6 matching bases. The CDR3 is made up of 12 amino acids. Trimming cost V 2 bases and J 6 bases, with 8 bases left between them. CDR1 and CDR2 from the germline V gene are SEHNR and FQNEAQ (reference sequence). Here the CDR3 reads CASSLTGTEQYF. The CDR3, as DNA: TGTGCCAGCAGCTTAACAGGGACCGAGCAGTACTTC.

This clone has more than one count but fewer than ten. The gene calls are TRBV10-3 and TRBJ2-7; D possibly corresponds to TRBD2 (5 bases). Trimming took off 2 bases at V and 9 bases at J, with 14 bases between the two ends. The germline gives CDR1 ENHRY, CDR2 SYGVKD. The CDR3 length is 13 residues. CDR3 sequence: CAISEEGWGSQYF. CDR3 nucleotides: TGTGCCATCAGTGAGGAGGGTTGGGGTTCGCAGTACTTC.

This chain connects TRBV27 to TRBJ2-1; the D is unclear. Germline V gene data show CDR1 as MNHEY and CDR2 as SMNVEV (reference sequence). The length of the CDR3 is 14 residues. V was pared by 4 bases and J by 1 base, with 8 bases between. CDR3 loop: CASSYSGSYNEQFF. CDR3 nucleotides: TGTGCCAGCAGTTACTCCGGTTCCTACAATGAGCAGTTCTTC.

The chain joins TRBV2 to TRBJ2-3, with 7 nucleotides matching TRBD2. CDR3 length equals 13 residues. Per the germline V gene, CDR1 is SNHLY and CDR2 is FYNNEI. The V and J ends lost 8 bases and 6 bases, in that order; junction bases with no gene match: 8. The CDR3 bases are TGTGCCAGCGGAGGACTAGTCGCGGATACGCAGTATTTT. Translated: CASGGLVADTQYF.

The genes are TRBV15 and TRBJ1-5; 7 bases are shared with TRBD1. Germline lookup yields CDR1 LNHNV and CDR2 YYDKDF (reference sequence). CDR3 length: 16 amino acids. V was clipped by 5 bases and J by 9 bases; unmatched bases: 16. CDR3 nucleotide sequence: TGTGCCACCAGCGGCTTGCGGGACAGAGGTGGGGGGCCCCAGCATTTT. Translation: CATSGLRDRGGGPQHF.

The V call is TRBV6-5, the J call TRBJ2-5; maybe TRBD2 (6 bases). V dropped 5 bases and J dropped 11 bases, with 12 bases sitting between them. The germline V gene encodes CDR1 MNHEY and CDR2 SVGAGI. This CDR3 comprises 11 residues. The CDR3 here is CASSQGGRQYF. The DNA of the CDR3 is TGTGCCAGCAGTCAGGGAGGAAGGCAGTACTTC.

The rearrangement joins TRBV30 to TRBJ2-1; 8 nucleotides agree with TRBD2. Germline lookup yields CDR1 GTSNPN and CDR2 SVGIG (reference sequence). V was pared by 0 bases and J by 6 bases, with 1 base of the junction left unmatched. The CDR3 is made up of 13 amino acids. The CDR3 nucleotides are TGTGCCTGGAGTGTCACTAGCGGCAATGAGCAGTTCTTC. Its translation: CAWSVTSGNEQFF.

This clone showed up just once. The J gene is TRBJ2-1, the V gene TRBV11-2; the D gene is possibly TRBD2 (6 bases). V was cut by 0 bases and J by 15 bases, with 15 bases left in between. The CDR3 contains 13 residues. In germline, CDR1 is SGHAT, CDR2 FQNNGV. The CDR3 is CASSLDRVEGWFF. In DNA form, the CDR3 reads TGTGCCAGCAGCTTAGATCGGGTGGAGGGGTGGTTCTTC.

The chain is built from TRBV18 and TRBJ1-2; 8 bases are a match to TRBD1. V was clipped by 3 bases and J by 3 bases; unmatched bases: 6. Germline V gene data show CDR1 as KGHSH and CDR2 as LQKENI. The CDR3 is 15 amino acids. The CDR3 sequence is CASSPGQALDYGYTF. In DNA, the CDR3 is TGTGCCAGCTCACCGGGACAGGCCTTAGACTATGGCTACACCTTC.

The rearrangement joins TRBV5-4 to TRBJ1-1, with D possibly matching TRBD1 (5 bases). The V gene lost 0 bases and the J gene lost 3 bases, with 12 bases spanning the gap. The CDR3 has 15 amino acids. The germline V gene has CDR1 SGHNT and CDR2 YYREEE (reference sequence). The CDR3 protein is CASSLAGGSHTEAFF. For the CDR3, the DNA is TGTGCCAGCAGCTTGGCCGGGGGGAGTCACACTGAAGCTTTCTTT.

The V and J genes are TRBV28 and TRBJ1-2, with 7 bases that match TRBD1. The CDR3 runs to 15 residues. Losses at the gene ends were 2 bases for V and 2 bases for J; bases not matched to a gene: 5. CDR1 is MDHEN and CDR2 is SYDVKM in the germline V gene. For the CDR3, the DNA is TGTGCCAGCAGTTTAACAGGGGAGCGGAACTATGGCTACACCTTC. It yields the protein CASSLTGERNYGYTF.

V gene TRBV10-3 combines with J gene TRBJ1-1; D is perhaps TRBD1 (6 bases). This CDR3 has 14 amino acids. CDR1 ENHRY and CDR2 SYGVKD come from the germline V gene. V was pared by 6 bases and J by 7 bases, with 18 bases between. CDR3 nucleotides: TGTGCCATCAGCGGATTTCAGGGGAGGGGTGAAGCTTTCTTT. Residues: CAISGFQGRGEAFF.

The chain couples TRBV30 to TRBJ1-1; TRBD1 matches 9 bases. The length of the CDR3 is 14 residues. The junction had 5 bases not matched to a gene; V was cut back by 5 bases and J by 1 base. Germline V gene lookup returns CDR1 GTSNPN and CDR2 SVGIG (reference sequence). The chain's CDR3 is CAWGTGGANTEAFF. The CDR3 region has the DNA TGTGCCTGGGGCACAGGGGGCGCGAACACTGAAGCTTTCTTT.

The chain links TRBV6-4 to TRBJ2-1, with a tentative D call TRBD1 (6 bases). Germline values: CDR1 MRHNA, CDR2 SNTAGT. Trimming left V 9 bases short and J 5 bases short, with 17 bases between. This CDR3 region has 14 residues. CDR3 DNA sequence: TGTGCCAGTCGCATTCCGGGACATGACAATGAGCAGTTCTTC. Translated, it gives CASRIPGHDNEQFF.

The chain joins TRBV29-1 to TRBJ2-1; 8 nucleotides align to TRBD2. This CDR3 is 15 amino acids long. The V segment lost 5 bases and the J segment 6 bases; nucleotides outside the gene matches: 12. The germline V gene encodes CDR1 SQVTM and CDR2 ANQGSEA. The CDR3 bases are TGCAGCGTTTCGCCCAAGCGGGGGTTTCTCAATGAGCAGTTCTTC. This translates into CSVSPKRGFLNEQFF.

The J gene is TRBJ1-3, the V gene TRBV28; TRBD1 matches at 7 bases. The CDR3 sequence is 14 residues long. Germline V lookup: CDR1 MDHEN, CDR2 SYDVKM. V lost 6 bases, J lost 0 bases, and 2 bases stayed unmatched. The CDR3 loop is CASSRGSSGNTIYF. CDR3 coding DNA: TGTGCCAGCAGCAGGGGGAGCTCTGGAAACACCATATATTTT.

The rearrangement uses TRBV2 and TRBJ1-6, with unresolved D. The ends were cut back, 4 bases at V and 0 bases at J, with 19 bases in the middle. Germline loops: CDR1 SNHLY, CDR2 FYNNEI. The CDR3 is 19 amino acids. CDR3 sequence reads: CASSGRRASESSYNSPLHF. CDR3 DNA: TGTGCCAGCAGTGGTAGGAGGGCCTCTGAAAGCTCCTATAATTCACCCCTCCACTTT.

J is TRBJ1-4 and V is TRBV5-1, with TRBD1 identical over 7 bases. The CDR3 extends over 13 amino acids. V dropped 2 bases and J dropped 8; count of bases not matched to a gene: 3. The germline V gene encodes CDR1 SGHRS and CDR2 YFSETQ. As DNA, the CDR3 is TGCGCCAGCAGCTTCGACAGGGCGGAAAAACTGTTTTTT. Its translation: CASSFDRAEKLFF.

This chain joins TRBV7-8 and TRBJ1-1; possible D gene TRBD1, 5 bases. The germline V gene encodes CDR1 SGHVS and CDR2 FQNEAQ. Trimming cost V 1 base and J 4 bases, with 13 bases left between them. This CDR3 is 15 amino acids long. CDR3 loop: CASSLGVRATTEAFF. CDR3 nucleotides: TGTGCCAGCAGCTTAGGCGTCAGGGCCACCACTGAAGCTTTCTTT.

This clone was seen only a few times. The chain uses TRBV5-1 and TRBJ2-1; D not certain. The germline gives CDR1 SGHRS, CDR2 YFSETQ. The ends were cut back, 4 bases at V and 1 base at J, with 9 bases in the middle. This CDR3 region has 14 residues. The CDR3 sequence: CASSAIGSYNEQFF. As DNA, the CDR3 is TGCGCCAGCAGCGCCATCGGGTCCTACAATGAGCAGTTCTTC. The full variable domain, with the rest looked up from reference TRBV5-1 and TRBJ2-1, is KAGVTQTPRYLIKTRGQQVTLSCSPISGHRSVSWYQQTPGQGLQFLFEYFSETQRNKGNFPGRFSGRQFSNSRSEMNVSTLELGDSALYLCASSAIGSYNEQFFGPGTRLTVL.

This clone was picked up one time. V gene TRBV10-1 combines with J gene TRBJ2-2; no firm D call. The CDR3 has 12 residues. Deletions cut 7 bases from V and 1 base from J, with 4 bases between. Per germline, CDR1 WNHNN and CDR2 SYGVQD (reference sequence). CDR3 sequence (DNA): TGCGCCAGCACAGAGAACACCGGGGAGCTGTTTTTT. Amino acid sequence: CASTENTGELFF.

As concerns this clone: Without the conserved terminal phenylalanine or tryptophan, this CDR3 likely stems from a read error. It is unclear where the CDR3 begins or ends on the DNA, so no DNA is shown, and the CDR3 is as TCRdb lists it. The chain has TRBV6-4 and TRBJ1-2; TRBD1 was called by the table and not checked on the DNA. Both ends counted, the CDR3 spans 13 residues. Germline V gives CDR1 MRHNA, CDR2 SNTAGT. The CDR3 sequence is CASSEGLGTDHPP.

This chain joins TRBV9 and TRBJ1-1; D gene uncertain. There are 14 residues in the CDR3. Trimming removed 7 bases from V and 6 bases from J, with 19 bases in between. In germline, CDR1 is SGDLS, CDR2 YYNGEE. CDR3: CASGVISQVPEAFF. As DNA, the CDR3 is TGTGCCAGCGGTGTGATTTCTCAGGTTCCTGAAGCTTTCTTT.

V and J are TRBV5-1 and TRBJ2-7, with a tentative D call TRBD1 (5 bases). Germline V gene data show CDR1 as SGHRS and CDR2 as YFSETQ. V lost 0 bases and J lost 0, with 13 bases in between. The CDR3 runs 16 residues. The CDR3 nucleotides are TGCGCCAGCAGCTTGGGACAGATTTTCAGCTCCTACGAGCAGTACTTC. This encodes CASSLGQIFSSYEQYF. The full variable domain, with the rest looked up from reference TRBV5-1 and TRBJ2-7, is KAGVTQTPRYLIKTRGQQVTLSCSPISGHRSVSWYQQTPGQGLQFLFEYFSETQRNKGNFPGRFSGRQFSNSRSEMNVSTLELGDSALYLCASSLGQIFSSYEQYFGPGTRLTVT.

CDR3 DNA sequence: TGTGCCAGCAGCTTCAATCCTCATACCGGGACAGGGACCTCCTACGAGCAGTACTTC. This gives the protein CASSFNPHTGTGTSYEQYF. The V call is TRBV11-2, the J call TRBJ2-7; 9 positions agree with TRBD1. CDR1 is SGHAT, CDR2 FQNNGV, per germline. This CDR3 spans 19 amino acids. Trimming took 3 bases from V and 0 from J; bases not matched to a gene: 15.

The chain combines TRBV5-4 with TRBJ2-3, with 7 nucleotides matching TRBD2. The length of the CDR3 is 15 residues. V shed 7 bases and J 5 bases; nucleotides not matched to a gene: 13. Germline values: CDR1 SGHNT, CDR2 YYREEE (reference sequence). The CDR3 DNA reads TGTGCCAGCCGAAGAGCGGGGCTGGCAGTAGATACGCAGTATTTT. This encodes CASRRAGLAVDTQYF.

This clone showed up just a few times. The chain joins TRBV6-5 to TRBJ2-5; 12 bases agree with TRBD2. V trimming: 4 bases; J trimming: 2 bases; junction bases outside the gene matches: 5. The CDR3 has 16 residues. Germline V gives CDR1 MNHEY, CDR2 SVGAGI. CDR3 sequence: CASSWTLAGGQETQYF. In nucleotides, the CDR3 is TGTGCCAGCAGTTGGACACTAGCGGGGGGACAAGAGACCCAGTACTTC.

The rearrangement uses TRBV23-1 and TRBJ1-6; 8 nucleotides align to TRBD1. TRBV23-1 is an ORF, and what it does is uncertain. This CDR3 is 19 amino acids long. The trim removed 0 bases at V and 6 bases at J, leaving 13 bases unmatched. The CDR3 here is CASSQSGTGDRSGNSPLHF. CDR3 DNA: TGCGCCAGCAGTCAATCTGGGACAGGAGACCGTAGTGGTAATTCACCCCTCCACTTT.

V is TRBV27 and J is TRBJ2-5; TRBD2 aligns across 8 bases. CDR1 and CDR2 from the germline V gene are MNHEY and SMNVEV (reference sequence). There are 14 residues in the CDR3. After removal of 3 bases from V and 4 bases from J, the junction contained 4 bases not matched to a gene. The CDR3 loop reads CASSFGGGRETQYF. CDR3 bases: TGTGCCAGCAGTTTTGGCGGGGGGAGAGAGACCCAGTACTTC.

Here the CDR3 reads CASSTNGGIGYEQYF. CDR3 sequence (DNA): TGTGCCAGCAGCACGAATGGAGGGATAGGCTACGAGCAGTACTTC. The V gene is TRBV11-2, the J gene TRBJ2-7, with D possibly matching TRBD2 (6 bases). The germline CDR1 and CDR2 sequences are SGHAT and FQNNGV. Trimming took 5 bases from V and 3 from J, leaving 17 bases between them. This CDR3 comprises 15 residues.

The CDR3 sequence: CASSLARGLAGAPSTDTQYF. The CDR3 DNA sequence: TGCGCCAGCAGCTTGGCTCGGGGACTAGCGGGAGCCCCTAGCACAGATACGCAGTATTTT. The rearrangement joins TRBV5-1 to TRBJ2-3, with 14 nucleotides matching TRBD2. Germline V gives CDR1 SGHRS, CDR2 YFSETQ. The ends lost 0 bases at V and 0 bases at J; junction bases unmatched: 9. The CDR3 is made up of 20 amino acids.